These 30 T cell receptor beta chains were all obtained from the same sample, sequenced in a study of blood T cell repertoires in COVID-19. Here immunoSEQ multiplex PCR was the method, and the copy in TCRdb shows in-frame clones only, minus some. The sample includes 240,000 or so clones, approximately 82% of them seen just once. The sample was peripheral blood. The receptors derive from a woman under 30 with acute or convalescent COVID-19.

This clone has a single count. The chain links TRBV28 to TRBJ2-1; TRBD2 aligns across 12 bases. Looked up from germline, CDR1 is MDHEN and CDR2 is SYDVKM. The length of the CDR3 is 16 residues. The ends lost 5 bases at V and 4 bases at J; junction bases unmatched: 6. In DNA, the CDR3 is TGTGCCAGCAGTCCCGGACTAGCGGGGAAATACAATGAGCAGTTCTTC. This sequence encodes CASSPGLAGKYNEQFF.

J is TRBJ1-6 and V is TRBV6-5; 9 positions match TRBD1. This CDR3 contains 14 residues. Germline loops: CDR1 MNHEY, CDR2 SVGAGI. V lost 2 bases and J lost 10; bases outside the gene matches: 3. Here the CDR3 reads CASSYGTGNSPLHF. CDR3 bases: TGTGCCAGCAGTTACGGGACAGGGAACTCACCCCTCCACTTT.

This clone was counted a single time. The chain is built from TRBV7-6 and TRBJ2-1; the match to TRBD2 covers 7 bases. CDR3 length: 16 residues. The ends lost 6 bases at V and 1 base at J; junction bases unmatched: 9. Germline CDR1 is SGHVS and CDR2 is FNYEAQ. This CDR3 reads CASSHPLADSYNEQFF. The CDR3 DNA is TGTGCCAGCAGTCACCCCCTAGCGGATTCCTACAATGAGCAGTTCTTC.

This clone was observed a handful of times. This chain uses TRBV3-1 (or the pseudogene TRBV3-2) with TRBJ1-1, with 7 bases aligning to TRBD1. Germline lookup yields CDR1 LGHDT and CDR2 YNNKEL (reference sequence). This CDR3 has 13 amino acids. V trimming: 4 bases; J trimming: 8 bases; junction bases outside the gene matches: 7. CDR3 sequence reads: CASSLGQQKEAFF. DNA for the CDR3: TGTGCCAGCAGCCTGGGACAGCAAAAAGAAGCTTTCTTT.

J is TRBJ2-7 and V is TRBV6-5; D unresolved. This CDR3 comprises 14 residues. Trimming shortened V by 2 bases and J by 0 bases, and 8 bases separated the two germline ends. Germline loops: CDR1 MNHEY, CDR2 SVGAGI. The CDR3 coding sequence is TGTGCCAGCAGTTACGGGCGCAACTCCTACGAGCAGTACTTC. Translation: CASSYGRNSYEQYF.

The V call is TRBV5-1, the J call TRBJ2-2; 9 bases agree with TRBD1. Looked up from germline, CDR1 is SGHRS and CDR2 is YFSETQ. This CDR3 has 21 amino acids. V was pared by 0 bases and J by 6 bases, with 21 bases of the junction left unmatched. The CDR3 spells CASSLGLRDRVPMEKSGELFF. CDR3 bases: TGCGCCAGCAGCTTGGGCCTCCGGGACAGGGTACCTATGGAAAAATCCGGGGAGCTGTTTTTT. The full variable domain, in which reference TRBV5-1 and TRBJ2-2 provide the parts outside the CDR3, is KAGVTQTPRYLIKTRGQQVTLSCSPISGHRSVSWYQQTPGQGLQFLFEYFSETQRNKGNFPGRFSGRQFSNSRSEMNVSTLELGDSALYLCASSLGLRDRVPMEKSGELFFGEGSRLTVL.

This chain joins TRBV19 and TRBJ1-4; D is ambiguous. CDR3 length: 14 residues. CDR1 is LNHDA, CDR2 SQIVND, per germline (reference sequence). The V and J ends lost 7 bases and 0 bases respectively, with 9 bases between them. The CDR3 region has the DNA TGTGCCAGTACAGGCCAGGCAACTAATGAAAAACTGTTTTTT. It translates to CASTGQATNEKLFF. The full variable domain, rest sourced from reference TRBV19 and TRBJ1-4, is DGGITQSPKYLFRKEGQNVTLSCEQNLNHDAMYWYRQDPGQGLRLIYYSQIVNDFQKGDIAEGYSVSREKKESFPLTVTSAQKNPTAFYLCASTGQATNEKLFFGSGTQLSVL.

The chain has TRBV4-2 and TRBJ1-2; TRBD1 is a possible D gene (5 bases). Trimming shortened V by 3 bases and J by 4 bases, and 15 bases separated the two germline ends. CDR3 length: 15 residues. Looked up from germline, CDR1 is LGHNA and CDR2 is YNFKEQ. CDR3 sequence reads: CASSQGTQGSYGYTF. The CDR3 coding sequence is TGTGCCAGCAGCCAGGGAACGCAGGGTTCCTATGGCTACACCTTC.

CDR3 bases: TGTGCCAGCTCACCTGGCAATGGCTACAATGAGCAGTTCTTC. Encoded protein: CASSPGNGYNEQFF. This chain joins TRBV18 and TRBJ2-1; D remains ambiguous. The CDR3 has 14 amino acids. CDR1 is KGHSH, CDR2 LQKENI, per germline. Trimming cost V 3 bases and J 3 bases, with 9 bases left between them. Full variable domain (rest looked up from reference TRBV18 and TRBJ2-1): NAGVMQNPRHLVRRRGQEARLRCSPMKGHSHVYWYRQLPEEGLKFMVYLQKENIIDESGMPKERFSAEFPKEGPSILRIQQVVRGDSAAYFCASSPGNGYNEQFFGPGTRLTVL.

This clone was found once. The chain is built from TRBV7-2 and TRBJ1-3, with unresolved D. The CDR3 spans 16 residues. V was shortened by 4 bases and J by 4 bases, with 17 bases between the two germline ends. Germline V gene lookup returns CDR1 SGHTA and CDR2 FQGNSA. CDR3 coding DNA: TGTGCCAGCAGCTACGGAGGTTCTCTGGGGGGAAACACCATATATTTT. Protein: CASSYGGSLGGNTIYF.

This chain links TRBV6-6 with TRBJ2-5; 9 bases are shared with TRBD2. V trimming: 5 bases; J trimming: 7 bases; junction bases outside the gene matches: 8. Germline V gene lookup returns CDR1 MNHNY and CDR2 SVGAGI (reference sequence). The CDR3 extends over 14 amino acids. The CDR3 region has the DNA TGTGCCAGCAGTGCCGGCGGGGGGGGAGGGACCCAGTACTTC. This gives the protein CASSAGGGGGTQYF.

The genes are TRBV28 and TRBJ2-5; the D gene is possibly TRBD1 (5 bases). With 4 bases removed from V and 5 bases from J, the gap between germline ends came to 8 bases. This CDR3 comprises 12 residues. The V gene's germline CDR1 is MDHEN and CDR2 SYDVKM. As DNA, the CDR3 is TGTGCCAGCAGTTCATACAGGGAGACCCAGTACTTC. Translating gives CASSSYRETQYF.

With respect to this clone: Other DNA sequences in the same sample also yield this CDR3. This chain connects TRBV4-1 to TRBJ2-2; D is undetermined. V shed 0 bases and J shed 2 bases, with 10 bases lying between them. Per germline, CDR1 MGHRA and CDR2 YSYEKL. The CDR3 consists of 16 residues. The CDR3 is CASSQEVAVNTGELFF. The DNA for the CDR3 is TGCGCCAGCAGCCAAGAGGTCGCAGTTAACACCGGGGAGCTGTTTTTT.

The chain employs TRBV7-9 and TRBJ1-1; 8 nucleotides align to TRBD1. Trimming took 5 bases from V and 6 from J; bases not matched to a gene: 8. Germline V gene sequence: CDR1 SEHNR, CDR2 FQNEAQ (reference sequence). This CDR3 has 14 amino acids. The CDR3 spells CASSRGTGVPEAFF. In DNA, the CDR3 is TGTGCCAGCAGCCGCGGGACAGGCGTGCCTGAAGCTTTCTTT.

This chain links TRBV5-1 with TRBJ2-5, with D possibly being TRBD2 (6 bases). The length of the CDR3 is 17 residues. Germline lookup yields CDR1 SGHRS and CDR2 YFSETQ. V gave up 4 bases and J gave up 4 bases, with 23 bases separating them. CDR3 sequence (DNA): TGCGCCAGCAGCCGATGGTCGGGCGGGGTCTCCACAGAGACCCAGTACTTC. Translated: CASSRWSGGVSTETQYF.

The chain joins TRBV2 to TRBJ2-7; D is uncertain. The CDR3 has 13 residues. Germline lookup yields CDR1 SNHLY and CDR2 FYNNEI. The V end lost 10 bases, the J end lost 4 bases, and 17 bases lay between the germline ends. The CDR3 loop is CAINPMGRYEQYF. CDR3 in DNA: TGTGCCATCAATCCGATGGGCAGGTACGAGCAGTACTTC.

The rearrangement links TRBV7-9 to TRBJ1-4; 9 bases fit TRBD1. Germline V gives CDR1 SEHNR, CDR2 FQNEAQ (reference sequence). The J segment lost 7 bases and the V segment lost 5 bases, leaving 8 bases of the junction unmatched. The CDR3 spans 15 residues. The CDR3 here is CASSLLGTGPEKLFF. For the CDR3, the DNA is TGTGCCAGCAGCCTACTGGGGACAGGGCCTGAAAAACTGTTTTTT.

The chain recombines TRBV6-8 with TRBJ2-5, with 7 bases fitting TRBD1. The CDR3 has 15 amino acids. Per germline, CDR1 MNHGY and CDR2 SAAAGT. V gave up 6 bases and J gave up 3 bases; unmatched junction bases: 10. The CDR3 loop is CASSQDRKAKETQYF. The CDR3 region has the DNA TGTGCCAGCAGCCAGGACAGGAAAGCGAAAGAGACCCAGTACTTC.

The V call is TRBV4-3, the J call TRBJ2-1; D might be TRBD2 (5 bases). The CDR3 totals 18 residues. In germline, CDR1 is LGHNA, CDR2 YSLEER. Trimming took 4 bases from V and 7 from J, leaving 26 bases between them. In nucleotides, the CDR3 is TGCGCCAGCAGCCGGGGTGTTCTAGGCCGGGGTACGGGGAATGAGCAGTTCTTC. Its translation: CASSRGVLGRGTGNEQFF.

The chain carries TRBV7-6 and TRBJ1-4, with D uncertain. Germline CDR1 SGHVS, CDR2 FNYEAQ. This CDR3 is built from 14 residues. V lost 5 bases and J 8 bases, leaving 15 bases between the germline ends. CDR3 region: CASSQRAAGEKLFF. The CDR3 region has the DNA TGTGCCAGCAGCCAGCGGGCCGCAGGCGAAAAACTGTTTTTT. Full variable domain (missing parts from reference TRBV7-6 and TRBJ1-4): GAGVSQSPRYKVTKRGQDVALRCDPISGHVSLYWYRQALGQGPEFLTYFNYEAQQDKSGLPNDRFSAERPEGSISTLTIQRTEQRDSAMYRCASSQRAAGEKLFFGSGTQLSVL.

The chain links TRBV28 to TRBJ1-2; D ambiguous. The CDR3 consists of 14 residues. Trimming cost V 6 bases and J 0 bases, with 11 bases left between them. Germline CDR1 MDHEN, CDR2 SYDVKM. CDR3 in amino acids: CASSPGMANYGYTF. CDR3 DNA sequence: TGTGCCAGCAGCCCCGGGATGGCTAACTATGGCTACACCTTC.

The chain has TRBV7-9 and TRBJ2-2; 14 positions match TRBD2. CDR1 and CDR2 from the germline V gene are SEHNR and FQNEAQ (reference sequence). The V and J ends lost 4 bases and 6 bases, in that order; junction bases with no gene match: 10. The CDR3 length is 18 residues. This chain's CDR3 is CASSSIPGLAGAPGELFF. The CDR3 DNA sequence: TGTGCCAGCAGCTCGATCCCGGGACTAGCGGGAGCCCCCGGGGAGCTGTTTTTT.

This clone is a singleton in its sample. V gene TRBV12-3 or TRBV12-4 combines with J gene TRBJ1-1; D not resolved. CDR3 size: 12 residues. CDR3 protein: CVVPAYGTEAFF. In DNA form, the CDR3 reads TGTGTCGTCCCAGCTTACGGGACTGAAGCTTTCTTT.

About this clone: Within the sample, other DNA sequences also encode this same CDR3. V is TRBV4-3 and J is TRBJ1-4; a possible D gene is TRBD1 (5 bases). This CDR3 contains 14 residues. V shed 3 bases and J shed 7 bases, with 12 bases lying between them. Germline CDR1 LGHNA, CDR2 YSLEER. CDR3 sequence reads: CASSQGQGFEKLFF. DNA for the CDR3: TGCGCCAGCAGCCAGGGGCAGGGTTTTGAAAAACTGTTTTTT.

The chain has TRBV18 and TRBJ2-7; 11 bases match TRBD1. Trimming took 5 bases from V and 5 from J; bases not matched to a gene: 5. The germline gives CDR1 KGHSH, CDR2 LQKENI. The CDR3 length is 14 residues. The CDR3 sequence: CASSTRDRGNEQYF. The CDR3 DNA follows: TGTGCCAGCTCAACCCGGGACAGGGGGAACGAGCAGTACTTC.

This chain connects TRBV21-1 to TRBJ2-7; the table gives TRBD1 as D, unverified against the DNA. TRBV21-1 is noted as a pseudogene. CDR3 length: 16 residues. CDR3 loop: CASSGYRDNLGYEQYF. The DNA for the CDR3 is TGTGCCAGCAGCGGGTATCGGGACAACCTCGGCTACGAGCAGTACTTC.

CDR3 in DNA: TGCAGTGCTCGACACAACTATGGCTACACCTTC. Its protein is CSARHNYGYTF. The chain uses TRBV20-1 and TRBJ1-2; D call uncertain. There are 11 residues in the CDR3. Trimming removed 5 bases at V and 2 bases at J, with 6 bases between. The germline CDR1 and CDR2 sequences are DFQATT and SNEGSKA (reference sequence).

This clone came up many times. This CDR3 is CASSSGQGQEKLFF. In DNA, the CDR3 is TGTGCCAGCAGCTCGGGACAGGGGCAAGAAAAACTGTTTTTT. The chain couples TRBV3-1 (or the pseudogene TRBV3-2) to TRBJ1-4; 10 bases line up with TRBD1. V lost 5 bases and J lost 8; bases outside the gene matches: 5. The CDR3 has 14 amino acids. In germline, CDR1 is LGHDT, CDR2 YNNKEL (reference sequence).

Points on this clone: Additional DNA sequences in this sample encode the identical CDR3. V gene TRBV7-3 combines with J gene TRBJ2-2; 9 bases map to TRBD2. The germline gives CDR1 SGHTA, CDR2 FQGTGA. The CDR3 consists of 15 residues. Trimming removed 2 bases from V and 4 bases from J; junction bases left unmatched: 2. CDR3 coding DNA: TGTGCCAGCAGCTTAGGCGGGAGGGCCACCGGGGAGCTGTTTTTT. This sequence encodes CASSLGGRATGELFF.

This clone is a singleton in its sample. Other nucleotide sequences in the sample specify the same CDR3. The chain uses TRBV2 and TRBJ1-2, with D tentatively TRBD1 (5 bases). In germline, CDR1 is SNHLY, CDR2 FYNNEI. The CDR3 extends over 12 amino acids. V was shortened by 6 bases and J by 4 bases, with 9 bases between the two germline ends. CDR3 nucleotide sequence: TGTGCCAGCAGCGGCCAGGGCTATGGCTACACCTTC. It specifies CASSGQGYGYTF.